The 21 T cell receptor beta chains reported below all come from one sample, sequenced in a study of T cell responses to AZD1222 COVID-19 vaccine (dated by TCRdb to the early 2020s). Receptors were amplified or captured by the immunoSEQ multiplex PCR assay. TCRdb took over this immuneACCESS table, retaining in-frame rearrangements with V and J assigned. Such tables are incomplete; in checked studies, under half of the missing clones stem from an unresolved V gene, and the remainder is unexplained. For this sample there are some 130,000 clones; roughly 90% appear just once. Of the sample, about 1.5% is held by the ten largest clones. The time point label, read with the paper, signifies: baseline before first vaccination. Here the sequenced sample was peripheral blood, taken on day 0 of AZD1222 vaccination. The receptors originated from an adult in good health.

This clone was seen a single time. This rearrangement joins TRBV4-2 to TRBJ2-1; unclear D gene. Trimming cost V 0 bases and J 9 bases, with 18 bases left between them. The CDR3 totals 16 residues. Germline CDR1 LGHNA, CDR2 YNFKEQ. DNA for the CDR3: TGTGCCAGCAGCCAAGATCTACCGCTATTTTTCGGTGAGCAGTTCTTC. Translated: CASSQDLPLFFGEQFF.

The chain recombines TRBV24-1 with TRBJ1-5; TRBD1 agrees at 10 bases. The CDR3 spans 16 residues. CDR1 is KGHDR, CDR2 SFDVKD, per germline. Trimming took 4 bases from V and 2 from J; bases not matched to a gene: 4. The DNA of the CDR3 is TGTGCCACCAGTGACTACGGGACAGGGGGCAATCAGCCCCAGCATTTT. Residues: CATSDYGTGGNQPQHF.

This clone occurred a few times. The chain has TRBV27 and TRBJ1-2; perhaps TRBD1 as D (5 bases). The V end lost 3 bases, the J end lost 7 bases, and 12 bases lay between the germline ends. Germline values: CDR1 MNHEY, CDR2 SMNVEV (reference sequence). The CDR3 covers 13 residues. Written as DNA, the CDR3 is TGTGCCAGCAGTTTTGACAGAATAGGTGGCTACACCTTC. It yields the protein CASSFDRIGGYTF.

The J gene is TRBJ1-2, the V gene TRBV30; D not certain. The CDR3 has 15 amino acids. Germline-derived CDR1 and CDR2 are GTSNPN and SVGIG (reference sequence). V was pared by 7 bases and J by 0 bases, with 18 bases between. The CDR3: CASKVRTATNYGYTF. The CDR3 nucleotides are TGTGCCTCTAAAGTCCGGACCGCAACTAACTATGGCTACACCTTC.

The gene calls are TRBV12-3 or TRBV12-4 and TRBJ1-2; D not certain. The length of the CDR3 is 11 residues. Trimming stripped 10 bases from V and 5 bases from J, with 11 bases between. This CDR3 is CAISDGYGYTF. CDR3 in DNA: TGTGCCATATCGGACGGGTATGGCTACACCTTC.

CDR3 nucleotide sequence: TGTGCCAGCAGCTTAAAAGGGAACGAGCAGTACTTC. Its translation is CASSLKGNEQYF. The chain combines TRBV7-6 with TRBJ2-7; D remains ambiguous. The V end was cut by 2 bases, the J end by 5 bases, with 7 bases between. The CDR3 covers 12 residues. Per the germline V gene, CDR1 is SGHVS and CDR2 is FNYEAQ. The full variable domain, rest sourced from reference TRBV7-6 and TRBJ2-7, is GAGVSQSPRYKVTKRGQDVALRCDPISGHVSLYWYRQALGQGPEFLTYFNYEAQQDKSGLPNDRFSAERPEGSISTLTIQRTEQRDSAMYRCASSLKGNEQYFGPGTRLTVT.

The gene calls are TRBV2 and TRBJ1-5; D call uncertain. V dropped 3 bases and J dropped 2 bases, with 8 bases sitting between them. Germline V gene lookup returns CDR1 SNHLY and CDR2 FYNNEI. This CDR3 has 14 amino acids. The CDR3, as DNA: TGTGCCAGCAGTGAGTGGGAGGGCAATCAGCCCCAGCATTTT. This encodes CASSEWEGNQPQHF.

The V gene is TRBV24-1, the J gene TRBJ2-3; no definite D call. The CDR3 runs 16 residues. Trimming took off 7 bases at V and 1 base at J, with 17 bases between the two ends. Germline lookup yields CDR1 KGHDR and CDR2 SFDVKD. CDR3 nucleotides: TGTGCCACCAGAGCCCGCATCTCCCAAGGCACAGATACGCAGTATTTT. It specifies CATRARISQGTDTQYF.

This chain uses TRBV3-1 (or the pseudogene TRBV3-2) with TRBJ1-1, with D possibly TRBD1 on 5 matching bases. CDR1 is LGHDT, CDR2 YNNKEL, per germline (reference sequence). Deletions cut 8 bases from V and 5 bases from J, with 15 bases between. The CDR3 runs to 13 residues. CDR3 region: CASRGGLMTEAFF. The CDR3 DNA reads TGTGCCAGCCGTGGGGGTCTAATGACTGAAGCTTTCTTT.

The genes are TRBV3-1 (or the pseudogene TRBV3-2) and TRBJ2-1; D might be TRBD2 (7 bases). Trimming shortened V by 6 bases and J by 1 base, and 16 bases separated the two germline ends. This CDR3 spans 16 amino acids. Germline V lookup: CDR1 LGHDT, CDR2 YNNKEL (reference sequence). The CDR3 DNA reads TGTGCCAGCAGACGATCGGCGGGGGCGTCCTACAATGAGCAGTTCTTC. Its translation is CASRRSAGASYNEQFF.

The chain employs TRBV6-5 and TRBJ2-7, with a weak D call TRBD2 (5 bases). Trimming shortened V by 2 bases and J by 1 base, and 9 bases separated the two germline ends. This CDR3 comprises 14 residues. Germline CDR1 and CDR2: MNHEY and SVGAGI. CDR3 amino acids: CASSYLPGSYEQYF. For the CDR3, the DNA is TGTGCCAGCAGTTACCTCCCGGGATCCTACGAGCAGTACTTC.

The V call is TRBV5-5, the J call TRBJ1-2; D is undetermined. V lost 5 bases and J lost 14, with 13 bases in between. Germline V gene data show CDR1 as SGHKS and CDR2 as YYEKEE (reference sequence). This CDR3 region has 10 residues. CDR3: CASRTPGPTF. CDR3 in DNA: TGTGCCAGCAGGACCCCTGGGCCTACCTTC.

The chain is built from TRBV5-1 and TRBJ2-5, with a weak D call TRBD2 (6 bases). The CDR3 is 15 amino acids. Trimming shortened V by 4 bases and J by 4 bases, and 17 bases separated the two germline ends. Germline CDR1 reads SGHRS; CDR2 reads YFSETQ. CDR3 loop: CASSPTVGGGETQYF. For the CDR3, the DNA is TGCGCCAGCAGCCCCACCGTCGGGGGAGGAGAGACCCAGTACTTC.

This chain links TRBV12-3 or TRBV12-4 with TRBJ2-1, with D perhaps TRBD2 (5 bases). The CDR3 sequence is 12 residues long. V shed 6 bases and J shed 7 bases, with 10 bases lying between them. The CDR3 nucleotides are TGTGCCAGCAGACTTCGAGGGAATGAGCAGTTCTTC. The encoded protein is CASRLRGNEQFF.

The chain combines TRBV4-1 with TRBJ1-2; the D gene is possibly TRBD1 (5 bases). Germline loops: CDR1 MGHRA, CDR2 YSYEKL. The CDR3 covers 16 residues. The V end was cut by 5 bases, the J end by 8 bases, with 24 bases between. Here the CDR3 DNA reads TGCGCCAGCAGCGTACACCCGGGACCCCAAACGGGCGGCTACACCTTC. Translation: CASSVHPGPQTGGYTF.

The V call is TRBV19, the J call TRBJ1-2; D not certain. The CDR3 has 13 amino acids. V dropped 1 base and J dropped 3 bases, with 6 bases sitting between them. CDR1 and CDR2 (germline): LNHDA, SQIVND (reference sequence). CDR3 protein: CASSIGVYYGYTF. CDR3 bases: TGTGCCAGTAGTATAGGGGTCTACTATGGCTACACCTTC.

This clone was seen a handful of times. The chain combines TRBV9 with TRBJ2-5; TRBD2 aligns across 10 bases. The germline V gene encodes CDR1 SGDLS and CDR2 YYNGEE. V was pared by 0 bases and J by 1 base, with 6 bases of the junction left unmatched. CDR3 length: 17 residues. Here the CDR3 reads CASSVDIAGGLQETQYF. The CDR3 nucleotides are TGTGCCAGCAGCGTAGATATAGCGGGGGGCCTCCAAGAGACCCAGTACTTC. The whole variable domain, filled in from reference TRBV9 and TRBJ2-5, reads DSGVTQTPKHLITATGQRVTLRCSPRSGDLSVYWYQQSLDQGLQFLIQYYNGEERAKGNILERFSAQQFPDLHSELNLSSLELGDSALYFCASSVDIAGGLQETQYFGPGTRLLVL.

CDR3 residues: CASSLEGTGGGYTEAFF. The CDR3 DNA follows: TGCGCCAGCAGCTTGGAGGGGACAGGGGGCGGATACACTGAAGCTTTCTTT. The rearrangement joins TRBV5-1 to TRBJ1-1; 12 positions match TRBD1. Germline V gene data show CDR1 as SGHRS and CDR2 as YFSETQ. The J segment lost 3 bases and the V segment lost 0 bases, leaving 6 bases of the junction unmatched. The CDR3 loop spans 17 amino acids.

This sequence joins TRBV7-2 and TRBJ2-7, with 7 bases lining up with TRBD2. Germline trimming cut 5 bases from V and 4 bases from J; bases unmatched to any gene: 11. The CDR3 runs to 15 residues. Germline values: CDR1 SGHTA, CDR2 FQGNSA. The CDR3 protein is CASSPRLAVTYEQYF. Written as DNA, the CDR3 is TGTGCCAGCAGCCCTCGACTAGCCGTTACGTACGAGCAGTACTTC.

The chain carries TRBV7-9 and TRBJ1-1; D might be TRBD1 (6 bases). V was shortened by 5 bases and J by 6 bases, with 10 bases between the two germline ends. The germline V gene encodes CDR1 SEHNR and CDR2 FQNEAQ (reference sequence). This CDR3 has 12 amino acids. The CDR3: CASSKRTAEAFF. The DNA of the CDR3 is TGTGCCAGCAGCAAGCGGACAGCTGAAGCTTTCTTT.

The chain carries TRBV3-1 (or the pseudogene TRBV3-2) and TRBJ1-5; D possibly corresponds to TRBD1 (5 bases). From germline, CDR1 is LGHDT and CDR2 YNNKEL (reference sequence). This CDR3 is 15 amino acids long. Trimming stripped 4 bases from V and 0 bases from J, with 10 bases between. The CDR3 coding sequence is TGTGCCAGCAGCCCGGGGACGGATAGCAATCAGCCCCAGCATTTT. The encoded protein is CASSPGTDSNQPQHF.